This T cell receptor beta chain is from a study of blood T cell repertoires in COVID-19. At the level of the study: PBMCs, B-cell-depleted T cells, or T cells were the source of the cDNA or gDNA that made up the material.

Trimming removed 6 bases at V and 6 bases at J, with 14 bases between. This CDR3 has 14 amino acids. From germline, CDR1 is MNHEY and CDR2 SVGAGI. Original handling: Reference gene primer amplification yielded estimated nucleated cell counts. The table came from immunoSEQ multiplex PCR; TCRdb's copy has only in-frame clones and leaves some out. The V and J calls and clone size were taken over from that table, and D and trimming were inferred from the DNA. This table holds 140,000 or so clones, 75% to 90% found once. This TCR was recovered from a man between 60 and 75 years old with active or convalescent COVID-19. The rearrangement uses TRBV6-5 and TRBJ2-2, with D perhaps matching TRBD2 (5 bases). Material for sequencing was peripheral blood. CDR3 sequence reads: CASRFRGVAGELFF. The CDR3 DNA follows: TGTGCCAGCAGATTTCGGGGAGTAGCCGGGGAGCTGTTTTTT.